Listed below are T cell receptor beta chains from one sample, sequenced in a study of OX40 agonist ivuxolimab in advanced cancers. TCRdb's copy holds only in-frame clones and misses some; the assay was immunoSEQ multiplex PCR. The data contain 87,000 or so clones, more than 75% of them singletons. The source material was CD4+ or CD8+ T cells sorted from blood, sampled in a trial of the OX40 agonist ivuxolimab. Receptors originate from an adult with an advanced solid tumor such as melanoma, head and neck, liver or kidney cancer. Each CDR3 is given with its conserved first and last residue. D genes are given only for firm matches. Clone sizes are given selectively: once, few, many, or a class where the clone is expanded.

j_call: TRBJ2-5
v_call: TRBV29-1
d_call: .
clone_size: .
cdr3_nt: TGCAGCGTGGTCAGGCAAGAGACCCAGTACTTC
cdr3_aa: CSVVRQETQYF

j_call: TRBJ1-5
v_call: TRBV30
d_call: .
clone_size: few
cdr3_nt: TGTGCCTGGAGTGTAAAAGGGAATCAGCCCCAGCATTTT
cdr3_aa: CAWSVKGNQPQHF

j_call: TRBJ2-7
v_call: TRBV27
d_call: TRBD2
clone_size: .
cdr3_nt: TGTGCCAGCAGTTTATTTGGCGGGGGGGGGTACGAGCAGTACTTC
cdr3_aa: CASSLFGGGGYEQYF

j_call: TRBJ1-1
v_call: TRBV7-3
d_call: TRBD1
clone_size: .
cdr3_nt: TGTGCCAGCAGCCCGATACAGGGGGCAAGCACTGAAGCTTTCTTT
cdr3_aa: CASSPIQGASTEAFF

j_call: TRBJ2-2
v_call: TRBV27
d_call: TRBD1
clone_size: .
cdr3_nt: TGTGCCAGCAGTAGGGGACAGGGTATGAACACCGGGGAGCTGTTTTTT
cdr3_aa: CASSRGQGMNTGELFF

j_call: TRBJ1-4
v_call: TRBV5-6
d_call: .
clone_size: .
cdr3_nt: TGTGCCAGCAGCTTTGGGGATCTAAGAACTAATGAAAAACTGTTTTTT
cdr3_aa: CASSFGDLRTNEKLFF

j_call: TRBJ2-1
v_call: TRBV11-3
d_call: .
clone_size: .
cdr3_nt: TGTGCCAGCAGCTTTGGGGGGGCGGGCTACAATGAGCAGTTCTTC
cdr3_aa: CASSFGGAGYNEQFF

j_call: TRBJ1-4
v_call: TRBV5-4
d_call: .
clone_size: .
cdr3_nt: TGTGCCAGCAGCCTACGGGGGTCGGGAAAACTGTTTTTT
cdr3_aa: CASSLRGSGKLFF

j_call: TRBJ2-5
v_call: TRBV2
d_call: .
clone_size: .
cdr3_nt: TGTGCCAGCAGGGTCGCAGGCCACCAAGAGACCCAGTACTTC
cdr3_aa: CASRVAGHQETQYF

j_call: TRBJ2-3
v_call: TRBV7-9
d_call: .
clone_size: once
cdr3_nt: TGTGCCAGCTCGATCCGGACAGCCACAGATACGCAGTATTTT
cdr3_aa: CASSIRTATDTQYF

j_call: TRBJ2-1
v_call: TRBV21-1
d_call: .
clone_size: .
cdr3_nt: TGTGCCAGCAGCCCCCGGACTAGCGGGAGACCCCACAATGAGCAGTTCTTC
cdr3_aa: CASSPRTSGRPHNEQFF